These T cell receptor beta chains were read from a single sample in a study of cytomegalovirus exposure and HLA in healthy donors. Assay: immunoSEQ multiplex PCR; the TCRdb copy retains only in-frame clones and omits some. The data hold about 150,000 clones, with 84% observed a single time. The sample taken for sequencing was PBMCs. The receptors here all came from a man between 18 and 29 years old in good health and CMV-seronegative. The conserved cysteine and the conserved F or W are not part of the CDR3 here.

j_call v_call cdr3_aa
TRBJ1-1 TRBV9 ASSFHREPNTEAF
TRBJ2-3 TRBV28 ASSLSGDGADTQY
TRBJ1-4 TRBV27 ASRGLGEGEKLF
TRBJ2-1 TRBV28 AIRAPSYNEQF
TRBJ1-1 TRBV10-3 AISESSRVVKTEAF
TRBJ2-7 TRBV11-2 ASSLGGGISYEQY
TRBJ1-1 TRBV7-9 ASNLGFVGSEAF
TRBJ2-7 TRBV7-8 ASSLAAGAGGYEQY
TRBJ1-5 TRBV28 ASSSGQGNQPQH
TRBJ1-1 TRBV9 ASSVGRGEAF
TRBJ2-6 TRBV18 ASSEGEAGANVLT
TRBJ2-2 TRBV7-9 ASSLGLAGGPGELF
TRBJ2-5 TRBV7-2 ASSVSPHRVGETQY
TRBJ1-5 TRBV5-4 ASSWDRGENQPQH
TRBJ2-7 TRBV7-9 ASSFYPGLAGVYEQY
TRBJ2-5 TRBV2 ASTESRAGEETQY
TRBJ2-5 TRBV7-2 ASSFVRETQY
TRBJ2-7 TRBV7-9 ASSLVVEGEQY
TRBJ2-5 TRBV18 ASSPRSSFRGETQY
TRBJ1-1 TRBV7-2 ASRQQGARTEAF
TRBJ1-4 TRBV6-5 ASSYGRGGISEKLF
TRBJ2-7 TRBV6-5 ASRYLEQSYEQY
TRBJ2-1 TRBV25-1 ASTGGASYNEQF
TRBJ1-2 TRBV6-1 ASSSGDYGYT
TRBJ2-1 TRBV9 ASSVGQAGGQTEQF
TRBJ2-3 TRBV13 ASSLDPLGRENTDTQY
TRBJ2-2 TRBV18 ASSPGGQGAGGELF
TRBJ2-5 TRBV6-5 ATRRGGWETQY
TRBJ2-3 TRBV25-1 AISSGGTDTQY
TRBJ2-1 TRBV7-3 ASSLQRVEGEQF
TRBJ1-1 TRBV18 ASSEVGVYTEAF
TRBJ1-5 TRBV2 ASVQGSNQPQH
TRBJ1-5 TRBV28 ASSATGSYSNQPQH
TRBJ2-5 TRBV18 ASSPGGRVQETQY
TRBJ2-3 TRBV5-5 ASSPAGRSDTQY
TRBJ2-3 TRBV9 ASSPTGNTDTQY
TRBJ1-6 TRBV11-1 ASSLGGLLGSPLH
TRBJ1-4 TRBV27 ASSEWTGEDEKLF